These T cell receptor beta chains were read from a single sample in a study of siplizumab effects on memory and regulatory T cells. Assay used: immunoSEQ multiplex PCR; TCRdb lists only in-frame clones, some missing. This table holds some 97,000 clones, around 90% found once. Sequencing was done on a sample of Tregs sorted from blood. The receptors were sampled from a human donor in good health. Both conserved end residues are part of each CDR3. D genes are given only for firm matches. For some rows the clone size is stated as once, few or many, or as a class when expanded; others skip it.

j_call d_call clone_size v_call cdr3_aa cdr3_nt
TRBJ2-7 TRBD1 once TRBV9 CASSATGDGPYEQYF TGTGCCAGCAGCGCCACAGGGGACGGCCCCTACGAGCAGTACTTC
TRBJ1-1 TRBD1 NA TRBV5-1 CASSHGQVSAEAFF TGCGCCAGCAGTCACGGACAGGTATCAGCTGAAGCTTTCTTT
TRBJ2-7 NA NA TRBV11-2 CASSSRGEQYF TGTGCCAGCAGCTCTCGGGGCGAGCAGTACTTC
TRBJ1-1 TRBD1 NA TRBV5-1 CASSTRQGGTEAFF TGCGCCAGCAGCACCCGTCAGGGGGGTACTGAAGCTTTCTTT
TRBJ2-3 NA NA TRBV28 CASSLLLDTQYF TGTGCCAGCAGTTTGTTACTCGATACGCAGTATTTT
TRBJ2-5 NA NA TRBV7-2 CASSSGPSRETQYF TGTGCCAGCAGCTCCGGACCCTCCCGGGAGACCCAGTACTTC
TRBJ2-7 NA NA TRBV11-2 CASSYAETNIPYEQYF TGTGCCAGCAGCTATGCAGAGACAAATATTCCTTACGAGCAGTACTTC
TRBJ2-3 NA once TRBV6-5 CASSYGSSTATDTQYF TGTGCCAGCAGCTACGGGTCCTCAACGGCCACAGATACGCAGTATTTT
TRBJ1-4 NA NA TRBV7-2 CASSPTRRGGHEKLFF TGTGCCAGCAGCCCGACCCGGAGGGGAGGTCATGAAAAACTGTTTTTT
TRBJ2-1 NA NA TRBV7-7 CASSLEGGDEQFF TGTGCTAGCAGCTTAGAGGGGGGAGATGAGCAGTTCTTC
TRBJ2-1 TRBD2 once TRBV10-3 CAITQTPGTSVNNEQFF TGTGCCATCACCCAAACGCCCGGGACTAGCGTAAACAATGAGCAGTTCTTC
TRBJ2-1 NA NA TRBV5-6 CASSFIAREGEFF TGTGCCAGCAGCTTCATCGCGCGCGAAGGGGAGTTCTTC
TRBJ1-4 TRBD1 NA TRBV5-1 CASSSRGANEKLFF TGCGCCAGCAGCTCCAGGGGGGCTAATGAAAAACTGTTTTTT
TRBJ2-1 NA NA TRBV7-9 CASSRDMPSSYNEQFF TGTGCCAGCAGCCGAGACATGCCGAGCTCCTACAATGAGCAGTTCTTC
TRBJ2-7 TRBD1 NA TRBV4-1 CASSQVHLQGAPYEQYF TGCGCCAGCAGCCAAGTCCACTTACAGGGGGCACCCTACGAGCAGTACTTC